A selection of T cell receptor beta chains follows, all from one sample in a study of regulatory T cells in long-lasting Graves disease. From the multiplex PCR reads, TCRdb called clonotypes with MiXCR, one entry per CDR3 protein. The sample carries some 440,000 distinct CDR3 sequences, 20% to 25% recorded once. The sequenced sample was peripheral blood mononuclear cells (PBMCs), obtained when the disease was refractory, from a patient treated with antithyroid drugs. The receptors come from a female donor with Graves disease. Both conserved end residues are part of each CDR3. The D gene is left open where the match is weak. The size of a clone is reported for some rows only, either as once, few or many, or as a class for expanded clones.

TRBD1 | few | TRBJ1-2 | TRBV7-9 | TGTGCCAGCAGTCAACTACAGGGGAGCTATGGCTACACCTTC | CASSQLQGSYGYTF
TRBD1 | few | TRBJ1-1 | TRBV20-1 | TGCAGTGCCGCGTCTACAGGGGGTGTGCCTGAAGCTTTCTTT | CSAASTGGVPEAFF
. | few | TRBJ1-1 | TRBV20-1 | TGCAGTGCTAGAGATCTCTGGCAGGGTAATATGAACACTGAAGCTTTCTTT | CSARDLWQGNMNTEAFF
TRBD2 | . | TRBJ2-7 | TRBV6-2/TRBV6-3 | TGTGCCAGCAGTTACGGTTCTAGCGGGGGCTACGAGCAGTACTTC | CASSYGSSGGYEQYF
. | . | TRBJ2-2 | TRBV30 | TGTGCCGGCTTCGGGCAGCCCGGGGAGCTGTTTTTT | CAGFGQPGELFF
. | few | TRBJ1-6 | TRBV20-1 | TGCAGTGCCTTACAGGGCTCCTATAATTCACCCCTCCACTTT | CSALQGSYNSPLHF
. | . | TRBJ2-7 | TRBV14 | TGTGCCAGCAGCCAATCCGCGGGGGCGACCTACGAGCAGTACTTC | CASSQSAGATYEQYF
TRBD2 | . | TRBJ2-1 | TRBV30 | TGTGCCTGGAGTCTTACTAGCGGGAATGAGCAGTTCTTC | CAWSLTSGNEQFF
. | few | TRBJ1-5 | TRBV20-1 | TGCAGTGCTAGAGTTTTAGATCAGCCCCAGCATTTT | CSARVLDQPQHF
TRBD2 | . | TRBJ2-3 | TRBV4-3 | TGCGCCAGCAGCCAAGATTCCAAAGGGCGCGGGAGGGGTGATACGCAGTATTTT | CASSQDSKGRGRGDTQYF
TRBD2 | many | TRBJ2-5 | TRBV27 | TGTGCCAGCAGTTTATATGGAGGCAGACTAGCTGGAGAGACCCAGTACTTC | CASSLYGGRLAGETQYF
. | . | TRBJ2-5 | TRBV7-9 | TGTGCCAGCAGCTTCCAGCGGGCGTGGGGGATGGGGTCGCGTGAGTCGGAGACCCAGTACTTC | CASSFQRAWGMGSRESETQYF
. | . | TRBJ1-5 | TRBV6-9 | TGTGCCAGCAGTTACGTGGGGGAGAGCAATCAGCCCCAGCATTTT | CASSYVGESNQPQHF
TRBD1 | few | TRBJ2-7 | TRBV5-1 | TGCGCCAGCAGCTTCACGCCGGGACAGGGCGAGCAGTACTTC | CASSFTPGQGEQYF
. | few | TRBJ2-2 | TRBV3-1 | TGTGCCAGCAGCCCTCCCTGGAGTACCGGGGAGCTGTTTTTT | CASSPPWSTGELFF
. | many | TRBJ1-2 | TRBV18 | TGTGCCAGCTCACCAGGGAGGTGGTATGGCTACACCTTC | CASSPGRWYGYTF
. | few | TRBJ2-2 | TRBV5-1 | TGCGCCAGCACCAATGACAGACAAAACACCGGGGAGCTGTTTTTT | CASTNDRQNTGELFF
TRBD2 | few | TRBJ2-7 | TRBV7-9 | TGTGCCAGCAGCCAAAGCGGGAGGGTCTCCTACGAGCAGTACTTC | CASSQSGRVSYEQYF
. | many | TRBJ1-1 | TRBV5-5 | TGTGCCCGGCAGAGGGACGTCATGAACACTGAAGCTTTCTTT | CARQRDVMNTEAFF
. | . | TRBJ2-5 | TRBV7-9 | TGTGCCAGCAGCTTAGCGGGGACTGTAGAGACCCAGTACTTC | CASSLAGTVETQYF
. | many | TRBJ1-1 | TRBV11-2 | TGTGCCAGCAGCTTAAAGGGCGCGATGAACACTGAAGCTTTCTTT | CASSLKGAMNTEAFF
. | many | TRBJ2-7 | TRBV20-1 | TGCAGTGCTAGAACCGTTAGCGGTCGCTCCTACGAGCAGTACTTC | CSARTVSGRSYEQYF
TRBD1 | few | TRBJ2-5 | TRBV5-1 | TGCGCCAGCAGAAGGACAGGGGAAGAGACCCAGTACTTC | CASRRTGEETQYF
. | many | TRBJ1-5 | TRBV12-3/TRBV12-4 | TGTGCCAGCAGTCGACAGGCCGCCGACCGGGGCAATCAGCCCCAGCATTTT | CASSRQAADRGNQPQHF
. | few | TRBJ2-7 | TRBV5-1 | TGCGCCAGCAGCTTCTCGGGACCCCCCTGGGAGCAGTACTTC | CASSFSGPPWEQYF
TRBD1 | many | TRBJ1-5 | TRBV6-1 | TGTGCCAGCAGGACAGAGATCGAATGGGACAGGGTAGATCAGCCCCAGCATTTT | CASRTEIEWDRVDQPQHF
. | few | TRBJ1-5 | TRBV5-6 | TGTGCCAGCAGCTCTTTAACGGTTGACAATCAGCCCCAGCATTTT | CASSSLTVDNQPQHF
. | . | TRBJ1-3 | TRBV5-1 | TGCGCCAGCTGCTGGGCCGACATGATCGCGGACACCATATATTTT | CASCWADMIADTIYF
. | many | TRBJ2-4 | TRBV6-2/TRBV6-3 | TGTGCCAGCACCCTTTCAAACGTGGCGGGATGGGGCAAAAACATTCAGTACTTC | CASTLSNVAGWGKNIQYF
. | . | TRBJ1-2 | TRBV27 | TGTGCCAGCAGCGCAGGATGGGGCTACACCTTC | CASSAGWGYTF
TRBD1 | many | TRBJ1-1 | TRBV28 | TGTGCCGCCGGGACCGGGGACAGGGCGAACACTGAAGCTTTCTTT | CAAGTGDRANTEAFF
. | many | TRBJ1-1 | TRBV7-9 | TGTGCCAGCAGCCCTCAGGGTGAAGCTTTCTTT | CASSPQGEAFF
TRBD2 | few | TRBJ2-2 | TRBV18 | TGTGCCAGCTCACCACGACTAGCGGATAACACCGGGGAGCTGTTTTTT | CASSPRLADNTGELFF
. | . | TRBJ1-2 | TRBV9 | TGTGCCAGCAGCCCCCGGGGGACCTACGAAGGCTACACCTTC | CASSPRGTYEGYTF
TRBD1 | many | TRBJ1-2 | TRBV29-1 | TGCAGCGTGTCCTCAGAAACAGGGGAATATGGCTACACCTTC | CSVSSETGEYGYTF
. | many | TRBJ1-5 | TRBV6-1 | TGTGCCAGCAGTGGCACCCTGCGGGGACAGCCCCAGCATTTT | CASSGTLRGQPQHF
. | many | TRBJ1-2 | TRBV2 | TGTGCCAGCAGTTCAGAGGACAGTTATGGCTACACCTTC | CASSSEDSYGYTF
. | many | TRBJ2-7 | TRBV29-1 | TGCAGCGTGGACACACCGGGACGTAAAGAATACGAGCAGTACTTC | CSVDTPGRKEYEQYF
TRBD2 | . | TRBJ2-5 | TRBV20-1 | TGCAGTGCGAGAGAGCTAGCGGGATCAGGCGAGACCCAGTACTTC | CSARELAGSGETQYF
. | many | TRBJ1-2 | TRBV20-1 | TGCAGTGCTCATAACAGGGTGACTGGCTACACCTTC | CSAHNRVTGYTF
. | . | TRBJ2-7 | TRBV6-1 | TGTGCCAGCAGGCACACGGGGGAGCAGTACTTC | CASRHTGEQYF
. | . | TRBJ1-4 | TRBV4-3 | TGCGCCAGCAGCACCAGGGTGGCGGATGAAAAACTGTTTTTT | CASSTRVADEKLFF
. | few | TRBJ2-2 | TRBV28 | TGTGCCAGCAGTTTGTTCCGAGGCGCGAACACCGGGGAGCTGTTTTTT | CASSLFRGANTGELFF
. | many | TRBJ1-2 | TRBV28 | TGTGCCAGCAGTTTTCTCCTGCTGGGTGGCTACACCTTC | CASSFLLLGGYTF
. | many | TRBJ1-5 | TRBV19 | TGTGCCAGTAGTATAGCGGACGTTAGCAATCAGCCCCAGCATTTT | CASSIADVSNQPQHF
TRBD1 | few | TRBJ1-4 | TRBV6-2/TRBV6-3 | TGTGCCAGCAGACGACAGGGGAGACTTGAAAAACTGTTTTTT | CASRRQGRLEKLFF
. | many | TRBJ2-7 | TRBV12-3/TRBV12-4 | TGTGCCAGCAGTTTAAAGGGGGGCGACGAGCAGTACTTC | CASSLKGGDEQYF
. | few | TRBJ2-5 | TRBV7-9 | TGTGCCAGCAGCGACCCGCAAGAGACCCAGTACTTC | CASSDPQETQYF
TRBD1 | few | TRBJ2-7 | TRBV4-1 | TGCGCCAGCAGCTATATCCAACAGGGGGCGGGGGAGCAGTACTTC | CASSYIQQGAGEQYF
. | . | TRBJ1-6 | TRBV20-1 | TGCAGTGCTAGAGAGGGGAGCTCCTATAATTCACCCCTCCACTTT | CSAREGSSYNSPLHF
. | . | TRBJ2-2 | TRBV29-1 | TGCAGCGTTGAAGGCGGGGGCAGGACCGGGGAGCTGTTTTTT | CSVEGGGRTGELFF
. | many | TRBJ2-7 | TRBV12-3/TRBV12-4 | TGTGCCAGCACCTCATCTATACCGGGCACCCTAGGGAGGTACGAGCAGTACTTC | CASTSSIPGTLGRYEQYF
. | few | TRBJ1-2 | TRBV29-1 | TGCAGCGTGGACGCCCAGGGGCGAAACTATGGCTACACCTTC | CSVDAQGRNYGYTF
. | . | TRBJ2-1 | TRBV3-1 | TGTGCCAGCCAGAAGGGGGGGAATGAGCAGTTCTTC | CASQKGGNEQFF
. | many | TRBJ2-2 | TRBV12-3/TRBV12-4 | TGTGCCAGCAGTTTAGCCCTACAGGCGGGTGCGCAGGAGCTGTTTTTT | CASSLALQAGAQELFF